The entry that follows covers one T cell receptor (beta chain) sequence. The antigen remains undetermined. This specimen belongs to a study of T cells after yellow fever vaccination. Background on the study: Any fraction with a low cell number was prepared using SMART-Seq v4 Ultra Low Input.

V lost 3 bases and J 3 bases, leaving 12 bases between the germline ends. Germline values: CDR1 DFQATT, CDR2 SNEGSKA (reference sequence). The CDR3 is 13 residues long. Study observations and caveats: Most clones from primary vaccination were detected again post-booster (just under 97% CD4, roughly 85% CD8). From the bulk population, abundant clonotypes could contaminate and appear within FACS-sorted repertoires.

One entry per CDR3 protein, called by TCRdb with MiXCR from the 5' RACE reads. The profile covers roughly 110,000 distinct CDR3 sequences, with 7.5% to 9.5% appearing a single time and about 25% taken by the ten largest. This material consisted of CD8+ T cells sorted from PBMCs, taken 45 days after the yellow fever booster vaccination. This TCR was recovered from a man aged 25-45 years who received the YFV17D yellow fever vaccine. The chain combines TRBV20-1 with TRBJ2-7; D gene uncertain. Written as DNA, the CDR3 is TGCAGTGCTAGCGAGGAGAGAGGCTACGAGCAGTACTTC. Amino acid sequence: CSASEERGYEQYF.